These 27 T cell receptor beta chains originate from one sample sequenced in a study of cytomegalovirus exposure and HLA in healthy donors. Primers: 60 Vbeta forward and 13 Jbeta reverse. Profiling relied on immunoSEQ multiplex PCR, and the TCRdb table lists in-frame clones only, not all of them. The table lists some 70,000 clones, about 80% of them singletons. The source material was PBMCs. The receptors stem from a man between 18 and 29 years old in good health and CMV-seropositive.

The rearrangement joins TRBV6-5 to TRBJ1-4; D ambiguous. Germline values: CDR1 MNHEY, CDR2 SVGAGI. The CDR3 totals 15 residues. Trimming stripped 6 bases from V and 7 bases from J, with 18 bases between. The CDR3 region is CASRPSLSEREKLFF. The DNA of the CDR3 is TGTGCCAGCAGGCCCAGTCTTTCCGAGCGTGAAAAACTGTTTTTT.

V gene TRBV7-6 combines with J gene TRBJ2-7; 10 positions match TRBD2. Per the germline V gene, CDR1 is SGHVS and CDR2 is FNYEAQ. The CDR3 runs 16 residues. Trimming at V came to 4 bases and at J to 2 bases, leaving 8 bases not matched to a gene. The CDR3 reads CASSSFPSGRAYEQYF. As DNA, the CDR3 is TGTGCCAGCAGCTCCTTCCCCAGCGGGAGGGCCTACGAGCAGTACTTC.

CDR3 sequence (DNA): TGTGCTAGTGGCCTTCCTGGAGGGGACGACGAGCAGTACTTC. Protein sequence: CASGLPGGDDEQYF. V and J are TRBV12-5 and TRBJ2-7; D is possibly TRBD2 (6 bases). The CDR3 is 14 amino acids. Germline V gives CDR1 LGHNT, CDR2 FRNRAP. The V end was cut by 6 bases, the J end by 5 bases, with 17 bases between.

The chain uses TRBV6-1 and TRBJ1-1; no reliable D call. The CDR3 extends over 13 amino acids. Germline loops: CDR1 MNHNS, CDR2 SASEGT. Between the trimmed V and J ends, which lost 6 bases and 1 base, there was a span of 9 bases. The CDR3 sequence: CASSNRGNTEAFF. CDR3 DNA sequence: TGTGCCAGCAGCAATAGAGGGAACACTGAAGCTTTCTTT.

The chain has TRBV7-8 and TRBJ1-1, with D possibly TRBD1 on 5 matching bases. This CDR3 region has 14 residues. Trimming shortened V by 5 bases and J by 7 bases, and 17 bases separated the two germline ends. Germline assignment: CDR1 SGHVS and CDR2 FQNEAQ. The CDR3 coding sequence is TGTGCCAGCAGCGGGTCCGGGGGGGTTGGTGAAGCTTTCTTT. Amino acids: CASSGSGGVGEAFF.

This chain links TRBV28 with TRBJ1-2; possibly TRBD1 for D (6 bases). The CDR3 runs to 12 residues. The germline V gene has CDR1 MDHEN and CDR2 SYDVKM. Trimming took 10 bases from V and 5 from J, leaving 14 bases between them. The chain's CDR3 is CATIRTGYGYTF. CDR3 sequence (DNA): TGTGCCACCATAAGAACAGGGTATGGCTACACCTTC.

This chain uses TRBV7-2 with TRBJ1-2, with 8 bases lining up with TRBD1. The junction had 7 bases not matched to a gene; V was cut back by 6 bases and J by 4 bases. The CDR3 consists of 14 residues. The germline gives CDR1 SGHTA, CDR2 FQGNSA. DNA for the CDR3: TGTGCCAGCAGGCAGGGGGCGCGGGGCTATGGCTACACCTTC. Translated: CASRQGARGYGYTF.

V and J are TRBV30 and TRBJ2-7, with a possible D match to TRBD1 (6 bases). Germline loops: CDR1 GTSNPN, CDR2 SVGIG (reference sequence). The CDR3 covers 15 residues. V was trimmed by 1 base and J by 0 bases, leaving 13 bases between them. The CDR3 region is CAWSAPGTLSYEQYF. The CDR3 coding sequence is TGTGCCTGGAGTGCACCCGGGACACTCTCCTACGAGCAGTACTTC. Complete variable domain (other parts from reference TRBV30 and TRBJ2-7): SQTIHQWPATLVQPVGSPLSLECTVEGTSNPNLYWYRQAAGRGLQLLFYSVGIGQISSEVPQNLSASRPQDRQFILSSKKLLLSDSGFYLCAWSAPGTLSYEQYFGPGTRLTVT.

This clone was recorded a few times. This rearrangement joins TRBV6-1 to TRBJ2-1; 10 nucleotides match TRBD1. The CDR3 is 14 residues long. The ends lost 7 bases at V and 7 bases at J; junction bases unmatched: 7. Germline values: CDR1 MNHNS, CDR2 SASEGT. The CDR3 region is CASKEGQGWNEQFF. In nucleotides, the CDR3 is TGTGCCAGCAAAGAGGGACAGGGGTGGAATGAGCAGTTCTTC.

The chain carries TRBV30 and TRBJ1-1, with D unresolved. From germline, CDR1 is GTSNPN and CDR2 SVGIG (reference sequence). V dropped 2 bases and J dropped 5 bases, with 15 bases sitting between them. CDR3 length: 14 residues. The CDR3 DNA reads TGTGCCTGGAGTCTTTTTTTGGAAGCGACTGAAGCTTTCTTT. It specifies CAWSLFLEATEAFF.

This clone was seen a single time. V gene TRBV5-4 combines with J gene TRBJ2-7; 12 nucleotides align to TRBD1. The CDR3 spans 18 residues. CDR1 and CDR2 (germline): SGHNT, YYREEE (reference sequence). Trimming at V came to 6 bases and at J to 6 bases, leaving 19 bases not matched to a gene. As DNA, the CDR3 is TGTGCCAGCAACCATTTGGGGACAGGGGGCAAGAGAGAGGGCGAGCAGTACTTC. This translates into CASNHLGTGGKREGEQYF.

The chain's CDR3 is CASRLLAFSDGYNEQFF. In DNA, the CDR3 is TGCGCCAGCAGGTTGTTAGCGTTCTCCGACGGGTACAATGAGCAGTTCTTC. V gene TRBV5-1 combines with J gene TRBJ2-1; a possible D gene is TRBD2 (5 bases). The germline V gene has CDR1 SGHRS and CDR2 YFSETQ. The CDR3 loop spans 17 amino acids. The germline V and J ends were trimmed by 5 bases and 4 bases, with 22 bases remaining between them.

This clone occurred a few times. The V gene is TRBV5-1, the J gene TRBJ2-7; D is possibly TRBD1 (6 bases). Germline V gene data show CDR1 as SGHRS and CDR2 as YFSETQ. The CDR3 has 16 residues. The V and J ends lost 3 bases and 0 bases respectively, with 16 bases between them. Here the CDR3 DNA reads TGCGCCAGCAGCTGGGGGCTTGCGGGCGACTCCTACGAGCAGTACTTC. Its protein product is CASSWGLAGDSYEQYF.

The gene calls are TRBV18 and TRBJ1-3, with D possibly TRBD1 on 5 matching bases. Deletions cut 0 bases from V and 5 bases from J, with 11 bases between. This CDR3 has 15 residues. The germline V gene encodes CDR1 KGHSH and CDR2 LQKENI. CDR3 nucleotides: TGTGCCAGCTCACCACCGGGGGGGAATCGAAACACCATATATTTT. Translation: CASSPPGGNRNTIYF. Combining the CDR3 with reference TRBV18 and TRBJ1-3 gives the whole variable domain NAGVMQNPRHLVRRRGQEARLRCSPMKGHSHVYWYRQLPEEGLKFMVYLQKENIIDESGMPKERFSAEFPKEGPSILRIQQVVRGDSAAYFCASSPPGGNRNTIYFGEGSWLTVV.

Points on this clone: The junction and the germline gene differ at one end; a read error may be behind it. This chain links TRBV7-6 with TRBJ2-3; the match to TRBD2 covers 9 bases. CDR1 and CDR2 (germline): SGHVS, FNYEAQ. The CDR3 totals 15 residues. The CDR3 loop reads CASSIAGAGTDTQYF. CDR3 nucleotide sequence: TGTGCCAGCAGCATAGCGGGAGCGGGCACAGATACGCAGTATTTT.

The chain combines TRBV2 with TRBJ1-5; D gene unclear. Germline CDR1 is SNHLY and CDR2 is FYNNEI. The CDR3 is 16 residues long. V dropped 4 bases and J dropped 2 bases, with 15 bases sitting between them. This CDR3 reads CASSVRSTSGNQPQHF. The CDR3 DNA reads TGTGCCAGCAGTGTACGGTCCACTAGTGGCAATCAGCCCCAGCATTTT.

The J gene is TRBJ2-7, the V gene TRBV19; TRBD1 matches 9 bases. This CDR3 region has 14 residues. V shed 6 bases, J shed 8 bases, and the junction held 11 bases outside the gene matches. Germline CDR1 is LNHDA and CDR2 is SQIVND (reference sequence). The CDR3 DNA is TGTGCCAGTAGCGTCCCGGGACAGGGATTTAAGCAGTACTTC. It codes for CASSVPGQGFKQYF.

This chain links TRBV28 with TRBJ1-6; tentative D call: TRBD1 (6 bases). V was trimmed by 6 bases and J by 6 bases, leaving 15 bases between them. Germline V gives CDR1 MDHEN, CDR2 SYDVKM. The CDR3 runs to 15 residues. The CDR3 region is CASSAIRGGNSPLHF. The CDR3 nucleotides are TGTGCCAGCAGCGCAATTCGAGGGGGTAATTCACCCCTCCACTTT. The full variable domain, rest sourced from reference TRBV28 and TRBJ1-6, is DVKVTQSSRYLVKRTGEKVFLECVQDMDHENMFWYRQDPGLGLRLIYFSYDVKMKEKGDIPEGYSVSREKKERFSLILESASTNQTSMYLCASSAIRGGNSPLHFGNGTRLTVT.

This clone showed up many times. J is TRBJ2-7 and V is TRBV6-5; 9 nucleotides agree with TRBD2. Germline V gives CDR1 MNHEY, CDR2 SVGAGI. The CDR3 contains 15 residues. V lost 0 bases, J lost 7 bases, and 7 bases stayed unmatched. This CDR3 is CASSYSVSGSDEQYF. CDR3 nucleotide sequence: TGTGCCAGCAGTTACTCGGTTAGCGGGAGTGATGAGCAGTACTTC.

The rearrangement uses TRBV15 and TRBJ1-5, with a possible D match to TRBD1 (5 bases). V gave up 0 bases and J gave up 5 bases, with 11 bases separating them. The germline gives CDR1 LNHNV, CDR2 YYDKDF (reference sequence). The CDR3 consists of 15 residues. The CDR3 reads CATSRDRGTDQPQHF. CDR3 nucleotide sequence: TGTGCCACCAGCAGAGATAGGGGTACGGATCAGCCCCAGCATTTT.

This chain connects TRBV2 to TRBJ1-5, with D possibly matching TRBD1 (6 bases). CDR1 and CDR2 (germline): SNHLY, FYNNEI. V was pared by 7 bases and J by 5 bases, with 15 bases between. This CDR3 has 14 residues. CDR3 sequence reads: CASTQQGSYQPQHF. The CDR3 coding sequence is TGTGCCAGCACCCAACAGGGTTCTTATCAGCCCCAGCATTTT.

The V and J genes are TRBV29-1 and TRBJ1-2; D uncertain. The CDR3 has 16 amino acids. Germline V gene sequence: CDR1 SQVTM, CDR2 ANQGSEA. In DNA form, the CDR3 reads TGCAATCCCCCCCGAGGACTCGGGTCTTGTGGCAATGGCTACACCTTC. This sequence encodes CNPPRGLGSCGNGYTF.

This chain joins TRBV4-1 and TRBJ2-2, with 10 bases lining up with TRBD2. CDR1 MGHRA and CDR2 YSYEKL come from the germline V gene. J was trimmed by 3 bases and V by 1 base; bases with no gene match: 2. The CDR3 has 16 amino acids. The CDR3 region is CASSQVLAGDTGELFF. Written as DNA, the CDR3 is TGCGCCAGCAGCCAAGTTCTAGCGGGGGACACCGGGGAGCTGTTTTTT.

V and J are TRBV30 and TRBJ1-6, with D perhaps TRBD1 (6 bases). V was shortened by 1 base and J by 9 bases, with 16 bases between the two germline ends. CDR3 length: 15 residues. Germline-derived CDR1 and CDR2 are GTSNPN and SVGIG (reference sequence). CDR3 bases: TGTGCCTGGAGTGAGATCCAGGGGAAAAGTTCACCCCTCCACTTT. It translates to CAWSEIQGKSSPLHF.

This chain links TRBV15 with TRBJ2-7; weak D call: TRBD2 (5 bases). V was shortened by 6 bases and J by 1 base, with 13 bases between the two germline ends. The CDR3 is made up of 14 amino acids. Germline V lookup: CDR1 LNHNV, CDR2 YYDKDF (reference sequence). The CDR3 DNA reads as TGTGCCACCAGGTTCGAGGGTCGGTCCTACGAGCAGTACTTC. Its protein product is CATRFEGRSYEQYF.

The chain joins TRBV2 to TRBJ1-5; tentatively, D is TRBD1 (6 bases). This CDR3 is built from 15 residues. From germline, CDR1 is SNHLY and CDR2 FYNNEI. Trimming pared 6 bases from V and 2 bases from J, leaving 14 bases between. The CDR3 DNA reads TGTGCCAGCAGCACAGGGATGGAGGGCAATCAGCCCCAGCATTTT. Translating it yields CASSTGMEGNQPQHF.

In nucleotides, the CDR3 is TGTGCCAGCAGAACGGGGGGCGAGGCGGATGAGCAGTTCTTC. It codes for CASRTGGEADEQFF. V is TRBV6-4 and J is TRBJ2-1, with D possibly matching TRBD2 (7 bases). From germline, CDR1 is MRHNA and CDR2 SNTAGT. This CDR3 contains 14 residues. Trimming pared 6 bases from V and 8 bases from J, leaving 17 bases between.